This T cell receptor beta chain stems from a study of molecular identifiers for immune sequencing clone quantification (dated by TCRdb to the late 2010s). Broadly, across the study: For a replicate experiment, RNA from around 20,000 or 100,000 naive CD8 T cells was divided into five aliquots, of which four were sequenced. This methods study used CD8 T cells to benchmark TCR RNA copy counting and molecular-identifier clustering-based TCR repertoire sequencing (MIDCIRS). What the research found in general, with its limitations: In CMV-specific effector cells, clones with more than 20 RNA copies accounted for over 97% of molecules, whereas in naive cells such clones accounted for under 1%. Spiked-in Jurkat TCR RNA equal to a single cell's worth was reported to be detectable even within one million naive CD8 T cells. Modeling estimated about 2.8 recovered TCR RNA copies per cell, compared with 8.5 to 10 by digital PCR, which implies around 33% capture efficiency. Identical TCR molecules sharing a barcode could cause highly expanded clone sizes to be underestimated. Spiked-in Jurkat TCR RNA (about ten copies' worth), which is not part of the donor repertoire, was contained in the naive libraries. When barcode sub-clustering was not used, chimeric consensus sequences inflated TCR diversity, with chimeras reaching as high as 47%.

V trim: 3 bases; J trim: 1 base; unmatched bases: 5. CDR1 and CDR2 are read off the germline V gene as SQVTM and ANQGSEA. The CDR3 spans 14 residues, from the cysteine through the phenylalanine. Just CDR3 DNA is preserved here, 42 bases in frame from base 1. This clonotype was counted at least ten times. What antigen it recognizes has not been identified. No base quality values were provided; no much bigger clone lies one nucleotide off. Library preparation employed PCR. Sequencing used an Illumina HiSeq 4000. Bulk TCR libraries were generated as previously described, with the TCR primers listed in Table S5 used. Total RNA was purified with the Qiagen AllPrep DNA/RNA kit. Reads from multiple sequencing runs of the same library were pooled before analysis. The authors processed their data as follows. Only reads with exact TCR constant sequence were kept, trimmed to 150 nt, and grouped by their 12-nt molecular barcodes. Reads within each barcode group were sub-clustered using a 15% Levenshtein threshold, and quality-weighted consensus sequences were constructed for each RNA molecule. Non-functional sequences were removed, as were lower-count sequences one edit away from another. Based on a fit of two negative binomial distributions, barcode sub-clusters having less than 20% of the maximum read count were discarded. TCRdb handled the public reads itself, with Q25 trimming in fastp and clone calling in MiXCR, and kept productive beta chains. Entries that share a CDR3 protein sequence are merged under the most common genes and DNA. These V and J calls are TCRdb output, not the study's own analysis. This sample lists 250,000 to 400,000 distinct CDR3 sequences; over 20% were detected once. The top ten clonotypes cover approximately 0.83% of the sample.

Libraries of naive CD8 T cells were built from 20,000 to 1,000,000 sorted cells, with 10%, 30% or 50% of the purified RNA used. On a BD FACSAria II, naive CD8 T cells were FACS-sorted as CD8+CD4-CCR7+CD45RA+ and collected into RLT Plus buffer. To test detection sensitivity, Jurkat RNA equivalent to about ten TCR copies was spiked into samples of roughly 18,000-1,000,000 naive CD8 T cells. Enrichment of CD8 T cells was done with RosetteSep CD8+ T Cell Enrichment Cocktail plus Ficoll-Paque, and ACK red cell lysis came afterward. The source material was naive CD8+ T cells from blood, with Jurkat cell RNA spiked in. In the paper's terms, the cell subset or site label means: FACS-sorted CD8+CD4-CCR7+CD45RA+ naive T cells. This chain joins TRBV29-1 to TRBJ1-1, and 7 junction bases match TRBD1. The TCR originated in a human donor in good health. Some libraries in this study had Jurkat cell RNA spiked in. CDR3 region: CSVDSRTGNTEAFF. The nucleotides read TGCAGCGTTGATTCCCGGACAGGGAACACTGAAGCTTTCTTT.